This paragraph covers one T cell receptor (beta chain) sequence. The data are from a study of control samples from healthy donors and cancer patients. Assay: immunoSEQ multiplex PCR; the TCRdb copy retains only in-frame clones and omits some. Of 120,000 or so clones in the sample, about 87% were seen once. Trimming pared 6 bases from V and 7 bases from J, leaving 16 bases between. The CDR3 has 13 amino acids. Per the germline V gene, CDR1 is MNHEY and CDR2 is SVGAGI. The sequenced sample consisted of blood. This receptor was obtained from a man aged 25 to 40 in good health. V gene TRBV6-5 combines with J gene TRBJ2-7, with D perhaps TRBD1 or TRBD2 (6 bases each). CDR3 region: CASREGTWKEQYV. CDR3 coding DNA: TGTGCCAGCAGGGAGGGGACATGGAAGGAGCAGTACGTC.